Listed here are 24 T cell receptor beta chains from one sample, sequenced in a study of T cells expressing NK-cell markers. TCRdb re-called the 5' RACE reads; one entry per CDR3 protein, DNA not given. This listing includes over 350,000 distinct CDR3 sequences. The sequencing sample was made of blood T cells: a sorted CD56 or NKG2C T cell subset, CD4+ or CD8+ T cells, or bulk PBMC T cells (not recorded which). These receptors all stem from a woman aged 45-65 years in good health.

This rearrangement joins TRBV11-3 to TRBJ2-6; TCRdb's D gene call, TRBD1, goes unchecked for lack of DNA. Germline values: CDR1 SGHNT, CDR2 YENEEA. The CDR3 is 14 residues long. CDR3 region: CASRQVSGANVLTF. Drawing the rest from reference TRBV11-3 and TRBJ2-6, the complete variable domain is EAGVVQSPRYKIIEKKQPVAFWCNPISGHNTLYWYLQNLGQGPELLIRYENEEAVDDSQLPKDRFSAERLKGVDSTLKIQPAELGDSAVYLCASRQVSGANVLTFGAGSRLTVL.

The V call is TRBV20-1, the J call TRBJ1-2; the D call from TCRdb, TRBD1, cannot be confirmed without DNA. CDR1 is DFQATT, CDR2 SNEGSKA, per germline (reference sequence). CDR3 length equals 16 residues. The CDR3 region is CSVPRDRTGDQYGYTF.

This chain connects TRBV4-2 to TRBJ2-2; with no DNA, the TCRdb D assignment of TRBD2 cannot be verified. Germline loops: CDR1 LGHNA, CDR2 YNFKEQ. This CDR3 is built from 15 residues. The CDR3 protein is CASSQEGLAAGELFF.

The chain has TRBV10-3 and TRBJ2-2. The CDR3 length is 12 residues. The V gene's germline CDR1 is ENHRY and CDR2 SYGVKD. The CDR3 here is CAIRGNTGELFF.

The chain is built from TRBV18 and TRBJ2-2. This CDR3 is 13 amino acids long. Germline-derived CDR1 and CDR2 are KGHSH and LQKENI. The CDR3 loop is CASSPDGTGELFF.

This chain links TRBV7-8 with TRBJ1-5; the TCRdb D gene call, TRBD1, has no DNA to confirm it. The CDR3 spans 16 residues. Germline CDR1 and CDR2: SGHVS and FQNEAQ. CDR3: CASSLSPTGFDQPQHF.

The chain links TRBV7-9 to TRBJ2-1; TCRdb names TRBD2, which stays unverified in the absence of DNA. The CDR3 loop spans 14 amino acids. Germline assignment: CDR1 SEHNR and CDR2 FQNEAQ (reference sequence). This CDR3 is CASSLTGTSPEQFF.

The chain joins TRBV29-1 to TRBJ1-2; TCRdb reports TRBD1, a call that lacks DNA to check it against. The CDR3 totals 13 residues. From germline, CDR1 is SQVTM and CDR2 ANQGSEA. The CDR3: CSVAGDRGEGYTF.

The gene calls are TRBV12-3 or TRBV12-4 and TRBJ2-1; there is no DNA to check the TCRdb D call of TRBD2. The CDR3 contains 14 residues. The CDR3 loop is CASSRAGGSGEQFF.

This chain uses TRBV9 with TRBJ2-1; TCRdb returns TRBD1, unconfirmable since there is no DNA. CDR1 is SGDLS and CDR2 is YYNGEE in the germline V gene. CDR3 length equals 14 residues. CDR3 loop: CASSGTHGLGEQFF.

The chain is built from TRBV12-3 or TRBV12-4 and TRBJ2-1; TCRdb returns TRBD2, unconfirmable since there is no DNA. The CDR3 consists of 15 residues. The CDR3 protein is CASIRVAGVLDEQFF.

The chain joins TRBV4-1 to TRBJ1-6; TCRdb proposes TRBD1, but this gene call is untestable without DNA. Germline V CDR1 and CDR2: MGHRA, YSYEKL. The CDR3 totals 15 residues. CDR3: CASTERVRGLSPLHF.

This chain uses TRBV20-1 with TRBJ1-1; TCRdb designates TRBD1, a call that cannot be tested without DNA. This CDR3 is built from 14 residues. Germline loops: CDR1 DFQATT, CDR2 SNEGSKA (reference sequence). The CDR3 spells CSATFQGSATEAFF.

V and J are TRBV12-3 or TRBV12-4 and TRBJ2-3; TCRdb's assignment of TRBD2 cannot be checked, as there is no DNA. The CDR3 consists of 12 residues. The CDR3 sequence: CASSPHGDTQYF.

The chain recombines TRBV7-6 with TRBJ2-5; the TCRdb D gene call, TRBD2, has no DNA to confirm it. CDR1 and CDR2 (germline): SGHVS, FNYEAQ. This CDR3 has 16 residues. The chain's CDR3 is CASSPLAPVGRETQYF.

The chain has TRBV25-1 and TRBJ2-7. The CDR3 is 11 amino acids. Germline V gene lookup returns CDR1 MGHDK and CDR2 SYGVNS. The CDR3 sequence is CASDNSYEQYF.

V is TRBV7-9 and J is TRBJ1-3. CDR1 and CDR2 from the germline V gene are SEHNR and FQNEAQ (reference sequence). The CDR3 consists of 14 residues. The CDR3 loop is CASSSERGEDTIYF.

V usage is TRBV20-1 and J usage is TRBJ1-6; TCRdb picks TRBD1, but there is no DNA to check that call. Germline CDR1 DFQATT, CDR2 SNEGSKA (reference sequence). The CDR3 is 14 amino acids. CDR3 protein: CSARFGERNSPLHF.

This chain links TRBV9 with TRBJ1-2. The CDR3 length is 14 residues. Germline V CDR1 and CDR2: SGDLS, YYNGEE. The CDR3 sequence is CASSFGDSNYGYTF.

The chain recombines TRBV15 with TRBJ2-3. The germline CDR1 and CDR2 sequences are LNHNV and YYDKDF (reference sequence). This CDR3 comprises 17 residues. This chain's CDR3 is CATSNPTDLFLADTQYF.

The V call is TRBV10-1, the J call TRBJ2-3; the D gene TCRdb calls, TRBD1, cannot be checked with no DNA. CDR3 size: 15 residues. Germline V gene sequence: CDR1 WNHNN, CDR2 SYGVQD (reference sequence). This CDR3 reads CASSEGRGQVDTQYF.

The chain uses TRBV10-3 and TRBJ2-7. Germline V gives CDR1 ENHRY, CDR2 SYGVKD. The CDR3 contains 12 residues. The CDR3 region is CASRGTVYEQYF.

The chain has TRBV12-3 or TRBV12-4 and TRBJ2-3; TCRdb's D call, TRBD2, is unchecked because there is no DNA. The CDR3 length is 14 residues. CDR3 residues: CASSPRAITDTQYF.

The CDR3 sequence is CSVEVAGVRGYTF. The rearrangement links TRBV29-1 to TRBJ1-2; TCRdb reports TRBD1, a call that lacks DNA to check it against. This CDR3 has 13 amino acids. From germline, CDR1 is SQVTM and CDR2 ANQGSEA.